The 30 T cell receptor beta chains below come from one sample, sequenced in a study of T cell responses to AZD1222 COVID-19 vaccine. Method: immunoSEQ multiplex PCR; TCRdb's copy keeps in-frame clones and lacks some. The repertoire holds more than 70,000 clones, 80% to 90% seen once, with around 8.2% in the top ten. Sequenced material: peripheral blood, taken on day 0 of AZD1222 vaccination. These receptors all stem from an adult in good health.

This clone was picked up one time. The rearrangement uses TRBV28 and TRBJ1-1; D is undetermined. The CDR3 is 12 residues long. Germline V gives CDR1 MDHEN, CDR2 SYDVKM. V was trimmed by 3 bases and J by 9 bases, leaving 11 bases between them. As DNA, the CDR3 is TGTGCCAGCAGTTTGAGGGCAGCCCAAGCTTTCTTT. This sequence encodes CASSLRAAQAFF.

The sample holds a few counts of this clone. V gene TRBV7-6 combines with J gene TRBJ2-1; the match to TRBD2 covers 14 bases. The CDR3 runs to 15 residues. Germline V gene data show CDR1 as SGHVS and CDR2 as FNYEAQ. The J segment lost 6 bases and the V segment lost 5 bases, leaving 3 bases of the junction unmatched. The CDR3 nucleotides read TGTGCCAGCAGCCAAGGGACTAGCGGGAGCAATGAGCAGTTCTTC. Translating it yields CASSQGTSGSNEQFF.

This sequence joins TRBV10-3 and TRBJ1-2; no firm D call. There are 14 residues in the CDR3. Germline lookup yields CDR1 ENHRY and CDR2 SYGVKD. V was shortened by 0 bases and J by 7 bases, with 12 bases between the two germline ends. The CDR3 coding sequence is TGTGCCATCAGTGAGTCCTTACAGTCCCTTGGCTACACCTTC. Its protein product is CAISESLQSLGYTF.

This clone was found once. The chain employs TRBV11-2 and TRBJ1-1; 12 nucleotides align to TRBD1. CDR1 and CDR2 (germline): SGHAT, FQNNGV. The ends lost 5 bases at V and 4 bases at J; junction bases unmatched: 11. This CDR3 is built from 17 residues. The CDR3 loop is CASSPNLRDRGLTEAFF. DNA for the CDR3: TGTGCCAGCAGCCCGAACCTCCGGGACAGGGGGCTCACTGAAGCTTTCTTT. Using reference TRBV11-2 and TRBJ1-1 for the parts outside the CDR3, the full variable domain is EAGVAQSPRYKIIEKRQSVAFWCNPISGHATLYWYQQILGQGPKLLIQFQNNGVVDDSQLPKDRFSAERLKGVDSTLKIQPAKLEDSAVYLCASSPNLRDRGLTEAFFGQGTRLTVV.

The V call is TRBV6-4, the J call TRBJ1-2; TRBD1 might be the D (5 bases). Trimming removed 7 bases at V and 4 bases at J, with 19 bases between. The germline V gene encodes CDR1 MRHNA and CDR2 SNTAGT. The CDR3 contains 15 residues. Here the CDR3 DNA reads TGTGCCAGCAAGCTCGGGACCGGACACTCCTATGGCTACACCTTC. This sequence encodes CASKLGTGHSYGYTF.

This clone has only a few counts. The chain joins TRBV7-3 to TRBJ2-3; tentative D call: TRBD2 (6 bases). Germline assignment: CDR1 SGHTA and CDR2 FQGTGA. This CDR3 spans 17 amino acids. Trimming cost V 2 bases and J 1 base, with 16 bases left between them. The CDR3 protein is CASSLSFGGMGTDTQYF. CDR3 nucleotide sequence: TGTGCCAGCAGCTTATCCTTCGGGGGTATGGGCACAGATACGCAGTATTTT.

The chain carries TRBV27 and TRBJ1-5; 7 positions match TRBD1. Germline assignment: CDR1 MNHEY and CDR2 SMNVEV (reference sequence). The CDR3 sequence is 14 residues long. V gave up 4 bases and J gave up 4 bases; unmatched junction bases: 4. The CDR3 is CASSSGQLNQPQHF. CDR3 nucleotide sequence: TGTGCCAGCAGTTCGGGACAGCTAAATCAGCCCCAGCATTTT.

J is TRBJ2-7 and V is TRBV6-2 or TRBV6-3; 11 bases fit TRBD2. Germline values: CDR1 MNHEY, CDR2 SVGEGT. The J segment lost 5 bases and the V segment lost 5 bases, leaving 14 bases of the junction unmatched. The CDR3 is 17 residues long. CDR3 sequence (DNA): TGTGCCAGCAGTGACCTCCTAACTAGCGGGAGTGGTAACGAGCAGTACTTC. Translated: CASSDLLTSGSGNEQYF.

The V and J genes are TRBV20-1 and TRBJ2-1; D is undetermined. The CDR3 has 11 residues. Germline V lookup: CDR1 DFQATT, CDR2 SNEGSKA (reference sequence). The germline V and J ends were trimmed by 3 bases and 7 bases, with 7 bases remaining between them. The CDR3 here is CSARLTNEQFF. In DNA, the CDR3 is TGCAGTGCTAGGCTTACGAATGAGCAGTTCTTC.

The V and J genes are TRBV2 and TRBJ1-3; no clear D gene. V was pared by 5 bases and J by 2 bases, with 10 bases between. The CDR3 covers 14 residues. CDR1 is SNHLY, CDR2 FYNNEI, per germline. The CDR3 sequence is CASSPEAAGNTIYF. CDR3 sequence (DNA): TGTGCCAGCAGTCCCGAGGCAGCTGGAAACACCATATATTTT. Complete variable domain (other parts from reference TRBV2 and TRBJ1-3): EPEVTQTPSHQVTQMGQEVILRCVPISNHLYFYWYRQILGQKVEFLVSFYNNEISEKSEIFDDQFSVERPDGSNFTLKIRSTKLEDSAMYFCASSPEAAGNTIYFGEGSWLTVV.

The chain uses TRBV2 and TRBJ1-5; D perhaps matches TRBD1 (5 bases). CDR1 is SNHLY and CDR2 is FYNNEI in the germline V gene. V gave up 0 bases and J gave up 1 base, with 16 bases separating them. This CDR3 region has 18 residues. CDR3 bases: TGTGCCAGCAGTGAAGCGCTCTTCGGCTGGACAAGCAATCAGCCCCAGCATTTT. This sequence encodes CASSEALFGWTSNQPQHF.

The chain couples TRBV18 to TRBJ1-1; 9 bases line up with TRBD1. V was pared by 3 bases and J by 3 bases, with 8 bases of the junction left unmatched. Germline assignment: CDR1 KGHSH and CDR2 LQKENI. The length of the CDR3 is 16 residues. CDR3 sequence (DNA): TGTGCCAGCTCACCGTCGGGACAGGGTAAGGACACTGAAGCTTTCTTT. Its protein is CASSPSGQGKDTEAFF.

The rearrangement uses TRBV7-9 and TRBJ1-4; 10 bases align to TRBD1. This CDR3 spans 15 amino acids. Germline trimming cut 5 bases from V and 8 bases from J; bases unmatched to any gene: 8. From germline, CDR1 is SEHNR and CDR2 FQNEAQ (reference sequence). The CDR3 reads CASSPGQGVGEKLFF. The CDR3 DNA reads TGTGCCAGCAGCCCAGGACAGGGGGTCGGCGAAAAACTGTTTTTT.

The genes are TRBV6-2 or TRBV6-3 and TRBJ1-1, with TRBD1 matching 9 bases. The CDR3 is 15 residues long. Germline lookup yields CDR1 MNHEY and CDR2 SVGEGT. The ends lost 0 bases at V and 5 bases at J; junction bases unmatched: 4. CDR3 region: CASSYSGQGRTEAFF. CDR3 DNA: TGTGCCAGCAGTTACTCGGGACAGGGAAGGACTGAAGCTTTCTTT.

The V call is TRBV27, the J call TRBJ2-3, with D possibly TRBD2 on 5 matching bases. Germline CDR1 is MNHEY and CDR2 is SMNVEV (reference sequence). This CDR3 is built from 15 residues. Trimming took 3 bases from V and 2 from J, leaving 12 bases between them. This chain's CDR3 is CASSFSWRSTDTQYF. The CDR3 DNA reads as TGTGCCAGCAGTTTTTCGTGGAGGTCCACAGATACGCAGTATTTT.

The chain joins TRBV6-5 to TRBJ1-3, with TRBD1 identical over 8 bases. Trimming took 7 bases from V and 4 from J; bases not matched to a gene: 9. Germline V CDR1 and CDR2: MNHEY, SVGAGI. This CDR3 contains 15 residues. CDR3 sequence: CASNTGQGSGNTIYF. In DNA form, the CDR3 reads TGTGCCAGCAACACAGGACAGGGCTCGGGAAACACCATATATTTT.

The table lists this clone with a count of one. This chain uses TRBV7-2 with TRBJ2-3; D is perhaps TRBD1 (6 bases). V was trimmed by 4 bases and J by 1 base, leaving 15 bases between them. The CDR3 extends over 16 amino acids. From germline, CDR1 is SGHTA and CDR2 FQGNSA. In DNA form, the CDR3 reads TGTGCCAGCAGCTCGGGACATACTACCCGCACAGATACGCAGTATTTT. This sequence encodes CASSSGHTTRTDTQYF.

The V gene is TRBV9, the J gene TRBJ2-2; D may be TRBD2 (5 bases). Germline V gene sequence: CDR1 SGDLS, CDR2 YYNGEE. Trimming shortened V by 3 bases and J by 4 bases, and 13 bases separated the two germline ends. The CDR3 consists of 15 residues. The CDR3 DNA reads TGTGCCAGCAGCGGGCGGACTGGTAGCACCGGGGAGCTGTTTTTT. Translated, it gives CASSGRTGSTGELFF. The full variable domain, in which reference TRBV9 and TRBJ2-2 provide the parts outside the CDR3, is DSGVTQTPKHLITATGQRVTLRCSPRSGDLSVYWYQQSLDQGLQFLIQYYNGEERAKGNILERFSAQQFPDLHSELNLSSLELGDSALYFCASSGRTGSTGELFFGEGSRLTVL.

The V and J genes are TRBV2 and TRBJ2-4; 7 bases agree with TRBD1. The CDR3 length is 16 residues. The V and J ends lost 5 bases and 0 bases, in that order; junction bases with no gene match: 7. Per the germline V gene, CDR1 is SNHLY and CDR2 is FYNNEI. The chain's CDR3 is CASSQTGTLAKNIQYF. Written as DNA, the CDR3 is TGTGCCAGCAGTCAGACAGGGACCTTAGCCAAAAACATTCAGTACTTC.

The chain combines TRBV20-1 with TRBJ1-4; D unclear. Trimming took 3 bases from V and 7 from J, leaving 6 bases between them. CDR1 is DFQATT, CDR2 SNEGSKA, per germline (reference sequence). CDR3 size: 11 residues. CDR3 DNA: TGCAGTGCTAGTTCTCTTGAAAAACTGTTTTTT. Amino acids: CSASSLEKLFF.

V usage is TRBV27 and J usage is TRBJ1-5, with 10 bases fitting TRBD1. After removal of 7 bases from V and 5 bases from J, the junction contained 8 bases not matched to a gene. The CDR3 extends over 15 amino acids. In germline, CDR1 is MNHEY, CDR2 SMNVEV (reference sequence). The CDR3 sequence: CASTKTGGADQPQHF. CDR3 in DNA: TGTGCCAGCACCAAGACAGGGGGCGCGGATCAGCCCCAGCATTTT.

The V gene is TRBV10-3, the J gene TRBJ1-3; 8 bases are a match to TRBD1. The CDR3 covers 14 residues. From germline, CDR1 is ENHRY and CDR2 SYGVKD. V lost 7 bases and J lost 4; bases outside the gene matches: 6. The CDR3 reads CAITSTGVGNTIYF. CDR3 coding DNA: TGTGCCATCACATCGACAGGGGTAGGAAACACCATATATTTT.

V and J are TRBV18 and TRBJ2-7, with TRBD1 as a possible D gene (8 bases). The V and J ends lost 3 bases and 6 bases respectively, with 18 bases between them. CDR1 KGHSH and CDR2 LQKENI come from the germline V gene. CDR3 length: 15 amino acids. The DNA for the CDR3 is TGTGCCAGCTCACCTTCCACAGGGGGGGTAGGCGAGCAGTACTTC. This encodes CASSPSTGGVGEQYF.

The rearrangement joins TRBV7-2 to TRBJ2-7; D is unresolved. The CDR3 loop spans 14 amino acids. V was cut by 3 bases and J by 0 bases, with 9 bases left in between. Germline V gene data show CDR1 as SGHTA and CDR2 as FQGNSA. The chain's CDR3 is CASSFSRTSYEQYF. The CDR3 coding sequence is TGTGCCAGCAGCTTTTCCAGGACCTCCTACGAGCAGTACTTC.

V usage is TRBV12-3 or TRBV12-4 and J usage is TRBJ1-2; D remains ambiguous. Trimming pared 6 bases from V and 6 bases from J, leaving 11 bases between. The CDR3 totals 12 residues. CDR3 sequence reads: CASSRSRDGYTF. CDR3 nucleotide sequence: TGTGCCAGCAGCCGATCGCGGGATGGCTACACCTTC.

The chain uses TRBV5-4 and TRBJ2-3, with TRBD1 matching over 10 bases. CDR1 SGHNT and CDR2 YYREEE come from the germline V gene (reference sequence). The trim removed 4 bases at V and 2 bases at J, leaving 4 bases unmatched. The CDR3 totals 15 residues. CDR3 sequence (DNA): TGTGCCAGCAGCCCAGACAGGGGGCTCACAGATACGCAGTATTTT. As protein: CASSPDRGLTDTQYF.

The chain has TRBV19 and TRBJ1-6; D call uncertain. There are 15 residues in the CDR3. Germline assignment: CDR1 LNHDA and CDR2 SQIVND (reference sequence). Trimming took off 3 bases at V and 5 bases at J, with 11 bases between the two ends. DNA for the CDR3: TGTGCCAGTAGTATCTTCGCCGGGAATAATTCACCCCTCCACTTT. It translates to CASSIFAGNNSPLHF. Variable domain in full (rest from reference TRBV19 and TRBJ1-6): DGGITQSPKYLFRKEGQNVTLSCEQNLNHDAMYWYRQDPGQGLRLIYYSQIVNDFQKGDIAEGYSVSREKKESFPLTVTSAQKNPTAFYLCASSIFAGNNSPLHFGNGTRLTVT.

The rearrangement links TRBV19 to TRBJ2-7, with D unclear. CDR1 is LNHDA and CDR2 is SQIVND in the germline V gene (reference sequence). The CDR3 length is 15 residues. Trimming left V 3 bases short and J 2 bases short, with 14 bases between. Written as DNA, the CDR3 is TGTGCCAGTAGTATGGGCGCCACAGAGACCTACGAGCAGTACTTC. Amino acid sequence: CASSMGATETYEQYF.

The chain recombines TRBV30 with TRBJ1-5; D remains ambiguous. This CDR3 region has 11 residues. Germline V CDR1 and CDR2: GTSNPN, SVGIG (reference sequence). Between the trimmed V and J ends, which lost 7 bases and 6 bases, there was a span of 10 bases. The CDR3 is CASGRGQPQHF. For the CDR3, the DNA is TGTGCCTCCGGGCGGGGTCAGCCCCAGCATTTT.

Note on this clone: Germline is not matched at one junction end, which may reflect a read error. This chain links TRBV4-1 with TRBJ2-2; 7 bases are a match to TRBD1. This CDR3 has 14 residues. Germline V gene data show CDR1 as MGHRA and CDR2 as YSYEKL. The CDR3 loop reads CASSQGERQGDLFF. In DNA, the CDR3 is TGCGCCAGCAGCCAAGGTGAACGGCAGGGGGATCTGTTTTTT.